This entry features one T cell receptor beta chain sequence. Looked up from germline, CDR1 is LGHNA and CDR2 is YNFKEQ. Trimming took 2 bases from V and 0 from J, leaving 7 bases between them. The CDR3 totals 14 residues. These data come from a study of blood T cell repertoires in COVID-19. In the study overall: The United States, Italy and Spain were the sources of the acute and convalescent COVID-19 samples. In each case, the material was cDNA or gDNA derived from T cells, B-cell-depleted T cells, or PBMCs.

Authors' data handling: How many nucleated cells were present was estimated from reference gene primer amplification. The data were produced by immunoSEQ multiplex PCR, yet TCRdb's version contains in-frame clones alone and is incomplete. V and J calls and clone size follow that table, whereas D and trimming were derived from the DNA. The sample consists of around 86,000 clones, approximately 83% of them appearing once. This TCR was recovered from a woman older than 75 with acute or convalescent COVID-19. Sequencing input: peripheral blood. The V and J genes are TRBV4-2 and TRBJ1-1; D is unclear. The CDR3 coding sequence is TGTGCCAGCAGCCAAAGTAACATGAACACTGAAGCTTTCTTT. Protein product: CASSQSNMNTEAFF.